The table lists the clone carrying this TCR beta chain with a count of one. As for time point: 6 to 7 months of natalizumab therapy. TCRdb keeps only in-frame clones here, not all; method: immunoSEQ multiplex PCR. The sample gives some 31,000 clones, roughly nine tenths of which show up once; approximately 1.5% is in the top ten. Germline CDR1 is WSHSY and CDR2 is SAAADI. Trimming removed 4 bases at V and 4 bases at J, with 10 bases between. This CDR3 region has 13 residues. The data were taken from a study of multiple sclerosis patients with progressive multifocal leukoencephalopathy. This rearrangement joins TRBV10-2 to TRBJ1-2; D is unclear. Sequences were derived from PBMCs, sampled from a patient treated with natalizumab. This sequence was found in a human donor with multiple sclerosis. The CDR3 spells CASSGDRGYGYTF. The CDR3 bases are TGCGCCAGCAGTGGCGACCGGGGCTATGGCTACACCTTC.